Sequencing of this T cell receptor (beta chain) was carried out in a study of beta chain features in type 1 diabetes. About the study: Patients and healthy donors were similar in age, gender and cell yields.

Study-level points and caveats: Patients with type 1 diabetes carried fewer insertions and had more deletions at their VDJ junctions. TCRB CDR3s from Type 1 diabetes patients were moderately but significantly shorter in all four CD4+ subsets.

Of the isolated RNA, all was reverse transcribed, and so the sequenced material was expressed TCRB transcripts. Millions of reads, on average, came from each naive, central memory and regulatory T cell sample. Only in-frame clones appear in the TCRdb table, and some are missing; sequencing was by immunoSEQ multiplex PCR. The sample consists of some 350,000 clones, 13% of them appearing once. Germline assignment: CDR1 SGHKS and CDR2 YYEKEE (reference sequence). V lost 0 bases and J lost 5; bases outside the gene matches: 7. The CDR3 sequence is 15 residues long. About this clone: Its matching antigen is unknown.

The rearrangement links TRBV5-5 to TRBJ2-7; 8 bases agree with TRBD1. Sequencing was done on a sample of naive CD4+ T cells from blood. This clonotype was sampled from a woman under 30 with type 1 diabetes. Here the CDR3 reads CASSLVAGGFNEQYV. CDR3 coding DNA: TGTGCCAGCAGCTTGGTGGCAGGGGGCTTCAACGAGCAGTACGTC.